This T cell receptor (beta chain) was obtained from a study of T cells in women clearing cervical HPV infection. Libraries were prepared by immunoSEQ multiplex PCR; TCRdb keeps only in-frame clonotypes and omits some of them. Its listing shows around 46,000 clones. Germline CDR1 reads SQVTM; CDR2 reads ANQGSEA. Deletions cut 7 bases from V and 3 bases from J, with 10 bases between. The CDR3 spans 11 residues. With respect to this clone: The read ends 3 residues shy of where the CDR3 ends; the end is completed using the germline J gene.

Each participant carried one incident cervical HPV16 infection only. This clonotype was sampled from a woman between 18 and 70 years old with a cervical HPV16 infection that either progressed to CIN3+ or cleared (not recorded which). The specimen was blood buffy coat. The rearrangement uses TRBV29-1 and TRBJ2-7; D gene uncertain. CDR3 sequence reads: CSEVPRYEQYF. The sequenced CDR3 bases are TGCAGCGAGGTCCCTCGCTACGAG.